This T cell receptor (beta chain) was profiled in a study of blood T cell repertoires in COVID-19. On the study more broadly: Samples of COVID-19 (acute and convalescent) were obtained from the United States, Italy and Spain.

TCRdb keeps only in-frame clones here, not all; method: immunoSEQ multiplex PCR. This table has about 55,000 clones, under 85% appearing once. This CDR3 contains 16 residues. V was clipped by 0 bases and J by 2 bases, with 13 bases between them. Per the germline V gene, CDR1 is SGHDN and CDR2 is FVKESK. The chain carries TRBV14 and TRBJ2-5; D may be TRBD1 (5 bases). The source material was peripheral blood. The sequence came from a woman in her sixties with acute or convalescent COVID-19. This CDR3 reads CASSQDLGAKQETQYF. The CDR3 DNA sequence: TGTGCCAGCAGCCAAGATCTTGGGGCCAAGCAAGAGACCCAGTACTTC.